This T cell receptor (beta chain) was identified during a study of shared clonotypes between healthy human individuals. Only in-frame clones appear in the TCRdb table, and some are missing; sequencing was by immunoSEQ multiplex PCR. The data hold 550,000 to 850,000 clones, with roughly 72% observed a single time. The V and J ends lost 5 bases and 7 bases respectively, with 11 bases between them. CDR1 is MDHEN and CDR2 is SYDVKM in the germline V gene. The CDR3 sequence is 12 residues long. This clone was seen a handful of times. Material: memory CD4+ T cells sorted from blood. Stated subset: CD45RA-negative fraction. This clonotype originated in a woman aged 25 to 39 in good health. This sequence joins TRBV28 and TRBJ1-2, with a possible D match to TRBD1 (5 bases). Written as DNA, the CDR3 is TGTGCCAGCAGTGCCAGGGTTGGTGGCTACACCTTC. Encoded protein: CASSARVGGYTF.